The 12 T cell receptor beta chains listed next were all sequenced from one sample in a study of blood T cell repertoires in COVID-19. Sequencing was performed with immunoSEQ multiplex PCR; in TCRdb, only in-frame clones are kept and a portion is missing. The sample records nearly 95,000 clones, about 74% being singletons. Material: peripheral blood. Receptors were obtained from a man aged 70-80 years with COVID-19, enrolled during active disease.

The chain combines TRBV27 with TRBJ2-7, with 8 positions matching TRBD1. The trim removed 4 bases at V and 7 bases at J, leaving 15 bases unmatched. This CDR3 region has 16 residues. Looked up from germline, CDR1 is MNHEY and CDR2 is SMNVEV (reference sequence). The CDR3 loop is CASSSSDRALLREQYF. The CDR3 coding sequence is TGTGCCAGCAGTTCATCGGACAGGGCACTCTTAAGGGAGCAGTACTTC.

The V gene is TRBV30, the J gene TRBJ2-7, with a weak D call TRBD1 (6 bases). The CDR3 covers 15 residues. Germline CDR1 is GTSNPN and CDR2 is SVGIG (reference sequence). Trimming took 2 bases from V and 5 from J, leaving 19 bases between them. This CDR3 reads CAWSPKGVGLHEQYF. The CDR3 DNA is TGTGCCTGGAGTCCGAAGGGGGTGGGTTTGCACGAGCAGTACTTC. Looking up the rest from reference TRBV30 and TRBJ2-7 gives the full variable domain: SQTIHQWPATLVQPVGSPLSLECTVEGTSNPNLYWYRQAAGRGLQLLFYSVGIGQISSEVPQNLSASRPQDRQFILSSKKLLLSDSGFYLCAWSPKGVGLHEQYFGPGTRLTVT.

The chain couples TRBV30 to TRBJ1-4; tentative D call: TRBD1 (5 bases). CDR3 length equals 13 residues. The V and J ends lost 4 bases and 11 bases respectively, with 17 bases between them. Germline CDR1 GTSNPN, CDR2 SVGIG (reference sequence). The CDR3: CAWTSILGGKLFF. In DNA form, the CDR3 reads TGTGCCTGGACGAGTATTCTCGGGGGGAAACTGTTTTTT.

This chain connects TRBV5-1 to TRBJ1-5; D not resolved. Germline V CDR1 and CDR2: SGHRS, YFSETQ. The CDR3 loop spans 14 amino acids. The V and J ends lost 5 bases and 0 bases respectively, with 9 bases between them. The CDR3 DNA reads TGCGCCAGCAGAGAGGGAACTAGCAATCAGCCCCAGCATTTT. It translates to CASREGTSNQPQHF.

The chain is built from TRBV28 and TRBJ1-1; the match to TRBD1 covers 7 bases. CDR3 length equals 14 residues. Unmatched junction bases numbered 8, after V lost 8 bases and J lost 2 bases. Germline V gives CDR1 MDHEN, CDR2 SYDVKM. CDR3: CASEVGQPNTEAFF. CDR3 nucleotide sequence: TGTGCCAGCGAAGTGGGACAGCCAAACACTGAAGCTTTCTTT.

This clone occurred once. This chain connects TRBV12-5 to TRBJ2-1; TRBD2 matches at 11 bases. The CDR3 is made up of 16 amino acids. The germline CDR1 and CDR2 sequences are LGHNT and FRNRAP. Trimming took 5 bases from V and 1 from J; bases not matched to a gene: 4. This CDR3 reads CASGAGLAASYNEQFF. The CDR3, as DNA: TGTGCTAGTGGTGCGGGACTAGCGGCTTCCTACAATGAGCAGTTCTTC.

J is TRBJ2-1 and V is TRBV9, with D possibly TRBD1 on 5 matching bases. With 0 bases removed from V and 5 bases from J, the gap between germline ends came to 12 bases. CDR1 and CDR2 (germline): SGDLS, YYNGEE. The length of the CDR3 is 15 residues. The CDR3 bases are TGTGCCAGCAGCGTAGGCCAGGGAATTAACAATGAGCAGTTCTTC. This encodes CASSVGQGINNEQFF.

This chain connects TRBV28 to TRBJ1-6; a possible D gene is TRBD1 (5 bases). The CDR3 runs to 16 residues. Germline CDR1 is MDHEN and CDR2 is SYDVKM. Trimming removed 1 base at V and 0 bases at J, with 7 bases between. The CDR3: CASSLLDSSYNSPLHF. CDR3 bases: TGTGCCAGCAGTTTATTAGACAGCTCCTATAATTCACCCCTCCACTTT.

The CDR3 coding sequence is TGTGCCAGCAGCCGACCGGGACTTACAAACACCGGGGAGCTGTTTTTT. Residues: CASSRPGLTNTGELFF. J is TRBJ2-2 and V is TRBV7-9; tentative D call: TRBD2 (6 bases). CDR1 is SEHNR and CDR2 is FQNEAQ in the germline V gene (reference sequence). This CDR3 has 16 residues. V lost 5 bases to trimming and J lost 2 bases, with 15 bases between them.

V and J are TRBV7-3 and TRBJ2-5, with 7 bases matching TRBD1. CDR3 length equals 15 residues. J was trimmed by 9 bases and V by 5 bases; bases with no gene match: 15. Per germline, CDR1 SGHTA and CDR2 FQGTGA. CDR3 sequence (DNA): TGTGCCAGCAGCAAACAGGGGTCTAGAGTAGGGGCCCAGTACTTC. Residues: CASSKQGSRVGAQYF.

This sequence joins TRBV6-6 and TRBJ1-2; weak D call: TRBD1 (6 bases). This CDR3 has 15 residues. Deletions cut 0 bases from V and 7 bases from J, with 15 bases between. CDR1 MNHNY and CDR2 SVGAGI come from the germline V gene (reference sequence). CDR3 residues: CASSYSTGGDGGYTF. CDR3 bases: TGTGCCAGCAGTTACTCGACGGGGGGCGATGGTGGCTACACCTTC.

The chain joins TRBV25-1 to TRBJ1-6; TRBD1 matches at 7 bases. V trimming: 8 bases; J trimming: 6 bases; junction bases outside the gene matches: 7. The germline CDR1 and CDR2 sequences are MGHDK and SYGVNS. The CDR3 runs to 14 residues. Here the CDR3 reads CASGIGTVNSPLHF. The CDR3 DNA sequence: TGTGCCAGCGGAATCGGGACAGTTAATTCACCCCTCCACTTT.